This TCR beta chain was sequenced for a study of PD-1 blockade in classical Hodgkin lymphoma. Study findings and constraints: CD8+ TCR diversity did not rise significantly by C4D1, unlike CD4+.

The length of the CDR3 is 15 residues. With V trimmed by 3 bases and J by 7 bases, 3 bases remained unmatched. CDR1 is KGHSH and CDR2 is LQKENI in the germline V gene. Each patient relapsed following autologous stem cell transplantation, and prior brentuximab vedotin exposure differed. Method: immunoSEQ multiplex PCR; TCRdb's copy keeps in-frame clones and lacks some. The sample has tens of thousands of clones, approximately 70% seen once. Notes on this clone: What it recognizes is unknown.

This receptor was obtained from a human donor with classical Hodgkin lymphoma. This chain uses TRBV18 with TRBJ1-6, with 10 bases lining up with TRBD1. This specimen was peripheral blood mononuclear cells (PBMCs), taken before the second cycle of nivolumab. CDR3: CASSPGQGQNSPLHF. As DNA, the CDR3 is TGTGCCAGCTCACCGGGACAGGGGCAAAATTCACCCCTCCACTTT.